The clone carrying this TCR beta chain came up a few times. Its antigen is not identified. This specimen comes from a study of T cells in Graves' hyperthyroidism and ophthalmopathy. Study overall: At initial diagnosis, before any treatment had begun, peripheral blood was obtained. Overall study results and limits: Most clonotypes expanded in the thyroid (above 0.001) were also present in blood.

There were TCR beta CDR3 regions amplified from RNA transcripts. Researchers ran a first-round RT-PCR on the TCR CDR3 using the HTBI primer set. MiXCR, applied by TCRdb to the multiplex PCR reads, yields one record per CDR3 protein. The table includes around 300,000 distinct CDR3 sequences, around 13% detected once. Diagnosis of hyperthyroidism was new in patients aged 18 to 65, and its duration was under 2 months. Investigators excluded patients with uncontrolled infection, other autoimmune disease, pregnancy or lactation. The germline V gene has CDR1 KGHSH and CDR2 LQKENI. This CDR3 is built from 14 residues. The germline V and J ends were trimmed by 8 bases and 3 bases, with 13 bases remaining between them.

The sequence derives from a woman in her thirties with Graves' hyperthyroidism. This rearrangement joins TRBV18 to TRBJ2-2; TRBD1 is a possible D gene (5 bases). Sequenced material: blood. In nucleotides, the CDR3 is TGTGCCAGCCACGGTGCAGGGCACACCGGGGAGCTGTTTTTT. Its translation is CASHGAGHTGELFF. Filled out from reference TRBV18 and TRBJ2-2, the complete variable domain reads NAGVMQNPRHLVRRRGQEARLRCSPMKGHSHVYWYRQLPEEGLKFMVYLQKENIIDESGMPKERFSAEFPKEGPSILRIQQVVRGDSAAYFCASHGAGHTGELFFGEGSRLTVL.